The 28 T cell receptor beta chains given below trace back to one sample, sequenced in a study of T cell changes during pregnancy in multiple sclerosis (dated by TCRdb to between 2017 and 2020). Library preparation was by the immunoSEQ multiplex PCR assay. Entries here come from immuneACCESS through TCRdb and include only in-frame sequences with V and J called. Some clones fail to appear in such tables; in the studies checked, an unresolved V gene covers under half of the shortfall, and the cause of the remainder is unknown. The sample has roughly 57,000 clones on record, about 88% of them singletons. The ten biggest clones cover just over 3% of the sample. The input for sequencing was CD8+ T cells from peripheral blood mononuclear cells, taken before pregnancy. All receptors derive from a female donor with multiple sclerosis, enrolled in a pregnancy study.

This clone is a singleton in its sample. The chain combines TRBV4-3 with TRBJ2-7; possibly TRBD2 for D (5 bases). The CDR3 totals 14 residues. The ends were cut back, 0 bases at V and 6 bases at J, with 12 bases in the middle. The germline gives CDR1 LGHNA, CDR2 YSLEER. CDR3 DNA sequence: TGCGCCAGCAGCCAAGACCGCGGAGGTACCGAGCAGTACTTC. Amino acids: CASSQDRGGTEQYF.

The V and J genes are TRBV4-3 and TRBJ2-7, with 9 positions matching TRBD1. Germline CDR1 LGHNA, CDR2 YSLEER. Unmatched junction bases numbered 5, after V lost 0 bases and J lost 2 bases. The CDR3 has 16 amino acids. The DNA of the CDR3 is TGCGCCAGCAGCCAAGAGCCGACAGGGGGTCCCTACGAGCAGTACTTC. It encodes CASSQEPTGGPYEQYF.

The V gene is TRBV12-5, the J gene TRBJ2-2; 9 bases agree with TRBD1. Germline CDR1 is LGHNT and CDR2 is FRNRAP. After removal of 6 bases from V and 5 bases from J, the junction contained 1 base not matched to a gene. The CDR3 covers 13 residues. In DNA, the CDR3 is TGTGCTAGTGGGACAGGGGGAACCGGGGAGCTGTTTTTT. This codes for CASGTGGTGELFF.

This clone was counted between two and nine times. The CDR3 here is CASSTHADTEAFF. The CDR3, as DNA: TGTGCCAGCAGTACTCATGCTGACACTGAAGCTTTCTTT. The chain combines TRBV27 with TRBJ1-1; D is unresolved. From germline, CDR1 is MNHEY and CDR2 SMNVEV (reference sequence). The CDR3 covers 13 residues. The ends were cut back, 5 bases at V and 3 bases at J, with 10 bases in the middle.

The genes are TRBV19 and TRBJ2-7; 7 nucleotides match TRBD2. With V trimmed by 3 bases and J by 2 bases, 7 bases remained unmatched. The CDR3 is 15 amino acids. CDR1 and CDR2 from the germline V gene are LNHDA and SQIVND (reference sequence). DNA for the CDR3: TGTGCCAGTAGTATGGGGCGGGGGTTCACCTACGAGCAGTACTTC. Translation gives CASSMGRGFTYEQYF.

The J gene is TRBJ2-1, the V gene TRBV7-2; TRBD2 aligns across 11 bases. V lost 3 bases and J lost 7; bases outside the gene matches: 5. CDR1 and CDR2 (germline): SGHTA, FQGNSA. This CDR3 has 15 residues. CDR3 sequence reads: CASSLGSGGANEQFF. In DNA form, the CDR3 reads TGTGCCAGCAGCTTGGGTAGCGGGGGGGCGAATGAGCAGTTCTTC.

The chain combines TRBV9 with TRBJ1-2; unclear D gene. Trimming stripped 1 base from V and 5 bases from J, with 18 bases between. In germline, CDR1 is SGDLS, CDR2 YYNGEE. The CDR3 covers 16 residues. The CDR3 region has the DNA TGTGCCAGCAGCGTATCCCTGTCGGGGAATCAATATGGCTACACCTTC. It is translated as CASSVSLSGNQYGYTF.

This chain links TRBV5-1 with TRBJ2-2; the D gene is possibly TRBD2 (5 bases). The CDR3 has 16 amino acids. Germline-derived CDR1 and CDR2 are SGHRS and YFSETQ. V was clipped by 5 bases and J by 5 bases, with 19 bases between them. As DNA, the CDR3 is TGCGCCAGCAGAACCGGGATCCTGGGATGGACCGGGGAGCTGTTTTTT. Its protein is CASRTGILGWTGELFF. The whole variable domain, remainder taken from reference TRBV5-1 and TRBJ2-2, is KAGVTQTPRYLIKTRGQQVTLSCSPISGHRSVSWYQQTPGQGLQFLFEYFSETQRNKGNFPGRFSGRQFSNSRSEMNVSTLELGDSALYLCASRTGILGWTGELFFGEGSRLTVL.

The CDR3 DNA follows: TGCAGCGTAAGACAGGCGTGGGGAACTAATGAAAAACTGTTTTTT. Its translation: CSVRQAWGTNEKLFF. V and J are TRBV29-1 and TRBJ1-4; perhaps TRBD1 as D (6 bases). Between the trimmed V and J ends, which lost 6 bases and 1 base, there was a span of 15 bases. The CDR3 is made up of 15 amino acids. Germline CDR1 and CDR2: SQVTM and ANQGSEA.

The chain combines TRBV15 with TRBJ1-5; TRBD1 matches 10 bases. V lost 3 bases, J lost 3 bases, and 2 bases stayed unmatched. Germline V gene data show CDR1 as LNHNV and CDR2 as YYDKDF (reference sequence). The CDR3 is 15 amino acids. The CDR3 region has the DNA TGTGCCACCAGCAGGGACAGGGGGTACAATCAGCCCCAGCATTTT. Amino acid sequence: CATSRDRGYNQPQHF.

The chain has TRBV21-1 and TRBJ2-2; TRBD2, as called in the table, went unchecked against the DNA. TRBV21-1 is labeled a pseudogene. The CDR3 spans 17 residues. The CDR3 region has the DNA TGTGCCAGCAGCTCCCAGAGGGGGGGAGTTAACACCGGGGAGCTGTTTTTT. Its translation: CASSSQRGGVNTGELFF.

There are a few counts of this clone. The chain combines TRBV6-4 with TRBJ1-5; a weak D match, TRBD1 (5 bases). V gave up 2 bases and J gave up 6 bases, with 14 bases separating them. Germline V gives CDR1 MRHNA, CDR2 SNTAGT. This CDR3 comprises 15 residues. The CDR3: CASSDRAGHGQPQHF. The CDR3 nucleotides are TGTGCCAGCAGTGACAGGGCGGGGCACGGTCAGCCCCAGCATTTT.

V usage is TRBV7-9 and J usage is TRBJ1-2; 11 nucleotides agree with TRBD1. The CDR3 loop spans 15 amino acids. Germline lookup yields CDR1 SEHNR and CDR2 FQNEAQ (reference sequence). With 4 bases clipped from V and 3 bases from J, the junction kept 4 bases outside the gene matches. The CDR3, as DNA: TGTGCCAGCAGCTCGGACAGGGGGCTTTACTATGGCTACACCTTC. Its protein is CASSSDRGLYYGYTF.

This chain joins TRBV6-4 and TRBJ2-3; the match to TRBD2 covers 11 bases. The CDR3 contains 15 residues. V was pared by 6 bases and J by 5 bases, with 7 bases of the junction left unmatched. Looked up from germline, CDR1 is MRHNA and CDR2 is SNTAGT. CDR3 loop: CASRATSGAGDTQYF. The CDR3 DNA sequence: TGTGCCAGCAGGGCGACTAGCGGGGCGGGAGATACGCAGTATTTT.

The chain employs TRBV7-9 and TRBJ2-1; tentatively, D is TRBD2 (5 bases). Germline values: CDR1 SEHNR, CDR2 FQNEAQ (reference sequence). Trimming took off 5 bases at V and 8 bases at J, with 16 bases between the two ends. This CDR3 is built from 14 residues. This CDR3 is CASSPRRVADEQFF. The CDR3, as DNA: TGTGCCAGCAGCCCTAGGCGGGTGGCGGATGAGCAGTTCTTC.

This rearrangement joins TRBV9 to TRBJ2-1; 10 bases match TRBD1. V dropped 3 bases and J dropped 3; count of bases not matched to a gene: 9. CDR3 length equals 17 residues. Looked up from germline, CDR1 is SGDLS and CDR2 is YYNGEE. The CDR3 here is CASSDPWTGGGYNEQFF. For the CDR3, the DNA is TGTGCCAGCAGCGATCCTTGGACAGGGGGGGGCTACAATGAGCAGTTCTTC.

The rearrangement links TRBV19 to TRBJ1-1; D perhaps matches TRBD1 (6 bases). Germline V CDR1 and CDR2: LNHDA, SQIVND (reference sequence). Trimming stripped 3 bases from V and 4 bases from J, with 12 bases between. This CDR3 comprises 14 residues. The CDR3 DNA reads TGTGCCAGTAGTATGGGGGGGCGAGGCACTGAAGCTTTCTTT. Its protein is CASSMGGRGTEAFF.

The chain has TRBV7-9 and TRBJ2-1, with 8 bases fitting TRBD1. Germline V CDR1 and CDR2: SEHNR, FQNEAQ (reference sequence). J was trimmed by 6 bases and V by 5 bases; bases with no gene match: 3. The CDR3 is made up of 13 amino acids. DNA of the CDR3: TGTGCCAGCAGCCAGGGGGCACTCAATGAGCAGTTCTTC. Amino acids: CASSQGALNEQFF.

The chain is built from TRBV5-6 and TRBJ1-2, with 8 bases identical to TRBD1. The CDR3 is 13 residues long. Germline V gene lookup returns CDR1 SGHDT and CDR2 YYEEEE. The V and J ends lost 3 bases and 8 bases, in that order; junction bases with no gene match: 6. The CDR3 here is CASSSGQGWGYTF. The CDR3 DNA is TGTGCCAGCAGCTCTGGACAGGGTTGGGGCTACACCTTC.

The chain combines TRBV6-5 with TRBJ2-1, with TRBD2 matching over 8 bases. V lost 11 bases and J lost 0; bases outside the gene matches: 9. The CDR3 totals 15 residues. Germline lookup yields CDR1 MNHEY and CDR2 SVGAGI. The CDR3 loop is CAVSMRGASYNEQFF. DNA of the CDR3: TGTGCCGTAAGCATGCGGGGGGCCTCCTACAATGAGCAGTTCTTC.

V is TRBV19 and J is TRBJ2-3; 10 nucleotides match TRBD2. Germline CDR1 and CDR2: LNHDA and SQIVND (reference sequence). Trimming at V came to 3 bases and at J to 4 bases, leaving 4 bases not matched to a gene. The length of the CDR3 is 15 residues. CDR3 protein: CASSISGGDADTQYF. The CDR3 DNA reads TGTGCCAGTAGTATCAGCGGGGGGGATGCAGATACGCAGTATTTT. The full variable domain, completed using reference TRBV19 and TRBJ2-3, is DGGITQSPKYLFRKEGQNVTLSCEQNLNHDAMYWYRQDPGQGLRLIYYSQIVNDFQKGDIAEGYSVSREKKESFPLTVTSAQKNPTAFYLCASSISGGDADTQYFGPGTRLTVL.

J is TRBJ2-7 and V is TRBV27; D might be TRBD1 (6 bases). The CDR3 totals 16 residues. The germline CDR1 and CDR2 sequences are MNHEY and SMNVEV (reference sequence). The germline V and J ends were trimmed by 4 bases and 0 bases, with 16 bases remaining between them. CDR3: CASSWEPNRVSYEQYF. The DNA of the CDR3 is TGTGCCAGCAGTTGGGAACCCAACAGGGTCTCCTACGAGCAGTACTTC.

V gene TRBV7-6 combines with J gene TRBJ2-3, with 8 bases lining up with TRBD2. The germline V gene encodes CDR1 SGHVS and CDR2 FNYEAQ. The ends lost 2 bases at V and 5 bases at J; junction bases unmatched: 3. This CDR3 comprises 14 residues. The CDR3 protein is CASSLSGGGDTQYF. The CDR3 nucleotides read TGTGCCAGCAGCTTAAGCGGGGGAGGAGATACGCAGTATTTT.

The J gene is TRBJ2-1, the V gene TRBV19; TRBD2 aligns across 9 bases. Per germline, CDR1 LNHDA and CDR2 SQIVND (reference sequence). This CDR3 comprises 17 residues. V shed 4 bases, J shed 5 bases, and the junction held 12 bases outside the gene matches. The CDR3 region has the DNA TGTGCCAGTAGTACCTCTGGCGGGGGGGCCGGCGACAATGAGCAGTTCTTC. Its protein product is CASSTSGGGAGDNEQFF.

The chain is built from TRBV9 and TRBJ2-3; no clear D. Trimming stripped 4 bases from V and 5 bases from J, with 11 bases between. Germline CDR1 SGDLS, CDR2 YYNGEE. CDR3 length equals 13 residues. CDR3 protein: CASSPQVGDTQYF. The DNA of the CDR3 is TGTGCCAGCAGCCCCCAGGTTGGAGATACGCAGTATTTT.

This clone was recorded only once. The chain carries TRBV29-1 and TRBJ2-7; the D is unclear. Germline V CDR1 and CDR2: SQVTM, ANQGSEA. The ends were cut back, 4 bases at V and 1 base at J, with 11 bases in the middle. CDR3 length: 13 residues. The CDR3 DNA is TGCAGCGTTGTTCGTTTAGCTTCCTACGAGCAGTACTTC. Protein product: CSVVRLASYEQYF.

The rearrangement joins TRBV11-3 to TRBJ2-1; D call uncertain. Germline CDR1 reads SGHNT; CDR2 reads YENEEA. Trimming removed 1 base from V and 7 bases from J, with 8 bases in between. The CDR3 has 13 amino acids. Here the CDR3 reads CASSLGPENEQFF. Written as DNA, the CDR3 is TGTGCCAGCAGCTTAGGCCCGGAGAATGAGCAGTTCTTC.

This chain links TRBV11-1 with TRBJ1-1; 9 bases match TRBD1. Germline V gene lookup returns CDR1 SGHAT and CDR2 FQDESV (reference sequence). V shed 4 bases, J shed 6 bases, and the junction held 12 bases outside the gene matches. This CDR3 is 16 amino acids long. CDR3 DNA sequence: TGTGCCAGCAGCTCGGCCAGAGGGACAGGGCCCGCTGAAGCTTTCTTT. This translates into CASSSARGTGPAEAFF.